This T cell receptor (beta chain) was captured by sequencing in a study of T cells in Graves' hyperthyroidism and ophthalmopathy. This clonotype showed up just a few times. CDR1 MDHEN and CDR2 SYDVKM come from the germline V gene. V was cut by 6 bases and J by 1 base, with 15 bases left in between. The CDR3 loop spans 15 amino acids. TCR beta CDR3 region amplification was performed from RNA transcripts. The HTBI primer set served for first-round RT-PCR of the TCR CDR3. MiXCR, run by TCRdb on the multiplex PCR reads, gives a single entry per CDR3 protein. The sample yields 300,000 to 350,000 distinct CDR3 sequences, around 20% seen once.

The TCR sequence derives from a woman aged 45-59 years with Graves' hyperthyroidism. The V and J genes are TRBV28 and TRBJ1-1, with D possibly being TRBD1 (5 bases). The sample was blood. CDR3 sequence (DNA): TGTGCCAGCAGGGCACCGGGGGAATCGAACACTGAAGCTTTCTTT. Its protein is CASRAPGESNTEAFF.